The entry that follows covers one T cell receptor (beta chain) sequence. Germline is not matched at one junction end, which may reflect a read error. Time point of the sample: newly diagnosed GD, antithyroid drugs for less than 3 months. PBMC RNA was the source of the TCR library. The data were obtained in a study of regulatory T cells in long-lasting Graves disease. Study-level information: Graves' patients (newly diagnosed) had been on antithyroid drugs under 3 months.

Library construction for TCR beta used iRepertoire HTBI primers and Arm-PCR of CDR3 regions. MiXCR, applied by TCRdb to the multiplex PCR reads, yields one record per CDR3 protein. The table has 550,000 to 600,000 distinct CDR3 sequences, about 16% seen once. A further study also used this sample, focusing on T cells in Graves' hyperthyroidism and ophthalmopathy.

Sequences were derived from peripheral blood mononuclear cells (PBMCs), sampled at new diagnosis, from a patient treated with antithyroid drugs. The source of this sequence is a man aged 18-30 years with Graves disease.

CDR3 region: CASSLQGRDPLF. The CDR3 coding sequence is TGCGCCAGCAGCCTACAGGGCCGTGACCCATTATTC. The J gene is TRBJ2-7, the V gene TRBV4-1, with a weak D call TRBD1 (6 bases). Germline V CDR1 and CDR2: MGHRA, YSYEKL. The CDR3 is made up of 12 amino acids.